The 12 T cell receptor beta chains reported below all come from one sample, sequenced in a study of shared T cell receptors in the human thymus. Generated by immunoSEQ multiplex PCR, the TCRdb table keeps only in-frame clones and is missing some. The profile covers about 380,000 clones, with 85% to 95% appearing a single time and roughly 0.021% taken by the ten largest. The specimen was thymocytes. Source of these receptors: a human donor.

The CDR3 is CASSFYVLSQETQYF. Here the CDR3 DNA reads TGTGCCAGCAGTTTTTACGTTCTGTCTCAAGAGACCCAGTACTTC. The chain uses TRBV28 and TRBJ2-5, with D uncertain. This CDR3 comprises 15 residues. CDR1 is MDHEN and CDR2 is SYDVKM in the germline V gene. Trimming cost V 3 bases and J 2 bases, with 13 bases left between them.

V is TRBV27 and J is TRBJ2-7; D may be TRBD1 or TRBD2 (5 bases each). Trimming removed 7 bases at V and 2 bases at J, with 18 bases between. CDR3 length equals 15 residues. Germline V gives CDR1 MNHEY, CDR2 SMNVEV (reference sequence). In nucleotides, the CDR3 is TGTGCCAGCACCTCCGGGGCAGTCCCTCCCTACGAGCAGTACTTC. This gives the protein CASTSGAVPPYEQYF.

Comments on this clone: An end of the junction does not agree with germline; a read error may underlie this. The genes are TRBV5-4 and TRBJ2-7; 7 positions agree with TRBD2. This CDR3 comprises 12 residues. Per germline, CDR1 SGHNT and CDR2 YYREEE (reference sequence). As DNA, the CDR3 is TGTGCCAGCAGCTTGGTAGGGACTACACTTAGTTTC. It yields the protein CASSLVGTTLSF.

The rearrangement uses TRBV18 and TRBJ1-2; perhaps TRBD1 as D (5 bases). Germline-derived CDR1 and CDR2 are KGHSH and LQKENI. Deletions cut 1 base from V and 4 bases from J, with 13 bases between. This CDR3 contains 15 residues. The chain's CDR3 is CASSPRTGDGYGYTF. CDR3 in DNA: TGTGCCAGCTCACCACGGACCGGGGACGGCTATGGCTACACCTTC.

The V and J genes are TRBV6-6 and TRBJ2-7; 8 bases match TRBD2. The CDR3 is 14 residues long. V lost 6 bases to trimming and J lost 0 bases; unmatched junction nucleotides: 4. Germline V gene lookup returns CDR1 MNHNY and CDR2 SVGAGI (reference sequence). The CDR3 nucleotides read TGTGCCAGCAGCAGTAGCGGGAACTCCTACGAGCAGTACTTC. Its translation is CASSSSGNSYEQYF.

Regarding this clone: The junction departs from the called germline gene at one end, perhaps through a read error. The genes are TRBV27 and TRBJ2-5; possible D gene TRBD2, 5 bases. The CDR3 extends over 15 amino acids. Per germline, CDR1 MNHEY and CDR2 SMNVEV (reference sequence). CDR3 DNA sequence: TGTGCCAACAGTTTCAGTGTACTAGATAAGAAGACCCAGTACTTC. Translated, it gives CANSFSVLDKKTQYF.

The chain couples TRBV6-5 to TRBJ2-2; D is uncertain. The CDR3 contains 15 residues. Germline values: CDR1 MNHEY, CDR2 SVGAGI. The V end was cut by 3 bases, the J end by 2 bases, with 10 bases between. CDR3 in DNA: TGTGCCAGCAGTTATTTAGCAGATAACACCGGGGAGCTGTTTTTT. Its translation is CASSYLADNTGELFF.

This chain uses TRBV4-1 with TRBJ2-7, with 11 bases lining up with TRBD2. This CDR3 comprises 15 residues. V trimming: 0 bases; J trimming: 6 bases; junction bases outside the gene matches: 4. Germline lookup yields CDR1 MGHRA and CDR2 YSYEKL. The CDR3 reads CASSQEATSGIEQYF. CDR3 coding DNA: TGCGCCAGCAGCCAAGAAGCGACTAGCGGGATCGAGCAGTACTTC.

The gene calls are TRBV28 and TRBJ2-7; a possible D gene is TRBD1 (7 bases). CDR3 length: 14 residues. Between the trimmed V and J ends, which lost 5 bases and 5 bases, there was a span of 16 bases. CDR1 is MDHEN and CDR2 is SYDVKM in the germline V gene. CDR3 loop: CASSPSGRGDEQYF. The CDR3 coding sequence is TGTGCCAGCAGTCCCTCCGGCAGGGGGGACGAGCAGTACTTC.

The chain uses TRBV7-9 and TRBJ2-1; 7 nucleotides agree with TRBD2. The CDR3 is 16 amino acids. Germline V CDR1 and CDR2: SEHNR, FQNEAQ (reference sequence). J was trimmed by 8 bases and V by 5 bases; bases with no gene match: 15. CDR3 loop: CASSPKGPRGNDEQFF. The CDR3 DNA sequence: TGTGCCAGCAGCCCCAAAGGGCCGCGGGGGAACGATGAGCAGTTCTTC.

The rearrangement uses TRBV6-1 and TRBJ2-7, with D perhaps given as TRBD1 or TRBD2 (5 bases each). V shed 7 bases and J shed 3 bases, with 10 bases lying between them. CDR3 length: 12 amino acids. Germline loops: CDR1 MNHNS, CDR2 SASEGT. Here the CDR3 reads CASTGRRYEQYF. CDR3 bases: TGTGCCAGCACGGGACGCCGCTACGAGCAGTACTTC.

The V and J genes are TRBV14 and TRBJ2-7; D is perhaps TRBD2 (6 bases). Trimming removed 3 bases at V and 1 base at J, with 16 bases between. Germline CDR1 and CDR2: SGHDN and FVKESK. The CDR3 covers 16 residues. Here the CDR3 reads CASSHQPSDKSYEQYF. The CDR3 bases are TGTGCCAGCAGCCATCAGCCTAGCGACAAATCCTACGAGCAGTACTTC.